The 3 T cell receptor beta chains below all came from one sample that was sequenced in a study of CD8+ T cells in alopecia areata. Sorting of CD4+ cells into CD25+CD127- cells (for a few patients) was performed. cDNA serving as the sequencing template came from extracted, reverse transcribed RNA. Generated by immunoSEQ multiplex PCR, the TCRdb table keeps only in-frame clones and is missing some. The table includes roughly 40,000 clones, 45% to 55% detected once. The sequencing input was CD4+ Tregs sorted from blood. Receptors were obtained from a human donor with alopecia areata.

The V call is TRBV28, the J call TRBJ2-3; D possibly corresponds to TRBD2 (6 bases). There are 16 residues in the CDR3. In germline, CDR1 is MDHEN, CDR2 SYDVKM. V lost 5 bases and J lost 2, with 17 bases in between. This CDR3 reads CASSVPRGAATDTQYF. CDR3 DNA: TGTGCCAGCAGTGTTCCTCGCGGGGCAGCCACAGATACGCAGTATTTT.

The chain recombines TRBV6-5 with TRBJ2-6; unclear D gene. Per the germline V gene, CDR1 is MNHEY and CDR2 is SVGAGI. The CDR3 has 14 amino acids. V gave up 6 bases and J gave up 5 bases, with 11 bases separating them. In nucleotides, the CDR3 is TGTGCCAGCAGCCCGGACGCTTGGGCCAACGTCCTGACTTTC. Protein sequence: CASSPDAWANVLTF.

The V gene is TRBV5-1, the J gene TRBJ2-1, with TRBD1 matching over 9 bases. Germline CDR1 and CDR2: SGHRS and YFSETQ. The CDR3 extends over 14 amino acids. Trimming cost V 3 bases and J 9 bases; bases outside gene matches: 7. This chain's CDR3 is CASSWGQGSSEQFF. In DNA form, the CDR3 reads TGCGCCAGCAGCTGGGGACAGGGTTCCAGTGAGCAGTTCTTC. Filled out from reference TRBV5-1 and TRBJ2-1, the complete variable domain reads KAGVTQTPRYLIKTRGQQVTLSCSPISGHRSVSWYQQTPGQGLQFLFEYFSETQRNKGNFPGRFSGRQFSNSRSEMNVSTLELGDSALYLCASSWGQGSSEQFFGPGTRLTVL.